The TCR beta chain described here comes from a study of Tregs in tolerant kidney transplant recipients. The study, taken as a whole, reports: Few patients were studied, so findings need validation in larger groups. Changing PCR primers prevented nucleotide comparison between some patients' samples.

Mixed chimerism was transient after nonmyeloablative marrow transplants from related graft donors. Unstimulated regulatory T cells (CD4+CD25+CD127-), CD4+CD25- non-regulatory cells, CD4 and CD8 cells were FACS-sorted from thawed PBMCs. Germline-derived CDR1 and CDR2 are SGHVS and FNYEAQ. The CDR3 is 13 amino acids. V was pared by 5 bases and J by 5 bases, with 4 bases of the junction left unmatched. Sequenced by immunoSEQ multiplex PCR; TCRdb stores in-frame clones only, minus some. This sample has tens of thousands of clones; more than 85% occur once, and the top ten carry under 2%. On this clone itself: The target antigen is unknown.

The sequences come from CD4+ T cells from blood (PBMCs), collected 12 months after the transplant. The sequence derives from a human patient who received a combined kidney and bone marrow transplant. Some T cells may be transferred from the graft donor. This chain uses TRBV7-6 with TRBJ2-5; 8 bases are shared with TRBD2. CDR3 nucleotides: TGTGCCAGCAGCCGGGGGGGTAGGGAGACCCAGTACTTC. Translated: CASSRGGRETQYF.